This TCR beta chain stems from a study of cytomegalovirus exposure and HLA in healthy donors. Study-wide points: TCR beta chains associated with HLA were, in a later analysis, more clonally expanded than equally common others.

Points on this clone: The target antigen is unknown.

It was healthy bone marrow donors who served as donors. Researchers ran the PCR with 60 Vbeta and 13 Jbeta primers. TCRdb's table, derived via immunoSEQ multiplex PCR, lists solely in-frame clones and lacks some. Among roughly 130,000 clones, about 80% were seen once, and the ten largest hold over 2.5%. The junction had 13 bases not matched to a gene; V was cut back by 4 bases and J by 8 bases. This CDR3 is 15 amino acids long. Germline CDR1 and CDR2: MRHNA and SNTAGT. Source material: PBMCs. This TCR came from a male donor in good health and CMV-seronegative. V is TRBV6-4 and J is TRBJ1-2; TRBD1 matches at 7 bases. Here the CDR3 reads CASSATTTGPFGYTF. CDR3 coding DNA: TGTGCCAGCAGTGCCACTACGACAGGGCCCTTCGGCTACACCTTC.